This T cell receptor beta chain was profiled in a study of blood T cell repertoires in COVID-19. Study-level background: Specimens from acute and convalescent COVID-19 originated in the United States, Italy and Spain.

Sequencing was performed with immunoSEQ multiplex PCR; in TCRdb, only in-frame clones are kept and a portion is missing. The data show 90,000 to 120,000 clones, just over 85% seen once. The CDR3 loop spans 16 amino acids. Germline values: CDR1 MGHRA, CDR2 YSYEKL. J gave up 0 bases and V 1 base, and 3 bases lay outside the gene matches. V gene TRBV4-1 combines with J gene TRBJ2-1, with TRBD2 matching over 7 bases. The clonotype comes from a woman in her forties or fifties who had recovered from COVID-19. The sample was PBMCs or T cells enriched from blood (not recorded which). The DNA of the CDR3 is TGCGCCAGCAGCCAAGTGGCGGGGGTCTCCTACAATGAGCAGTTCTTC. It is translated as CASSQVAGVSYNEQFF.